What follows is one T cell receptor beta chain and its context. Antigen unknown. Using immunoSEQ multiplex PCR, the repertoire was profiled, and TCRdb retains in-frame clones only, with some absent. The top ten hold more than 10% of the sample, which has about 250,000 clones, over 75% seen once. The source of the sample is a study of cytomegalovirus exposure and HLA in healthy donors. Whole-study findings and limits: In the 120 validation repertoires, a later analysis found that first-cohort TCR clusters tended to co-occur. Under in vitro conditions, a few CMV-associated chains were confirmed as specific for CMV antigens. Rarity characterized most TCR sequences, yet some public TCRs appeared in many donors.

With 5 bases removed from V and 0 bases from J, the gap between germline ends came to 11 bases. The CDR3 loop spans 15 amino acids. CDR1 SGHNT and CDR2 YENEEA come from the germline V gene. The chain joins TRBV11-3 to TRBJ1-3; D unclear. The receptor comes from a man aged 18 to 29 in good health and CMV-seropositive. Sequenced input: PBMCs. The CDR3 DNA reads TGTGCCAGCAGCCGTAACTCGGGCTCTGGAAACACCATATATTTT. This encodes CASSRNSGSGNTIYF.